This TCR beta chain originates from a study of cytomegalovirus exposure and HLA in healthy donors. Use of 60 Vbeta and 13 Jbeta primers characterized the PCR. Method: immunoSEQ multiplex PCR; TCRdb's copy keeps in-frame clones and lacks some. The sample lists 250,000 or so clones; about 85% were seen once. The CDR3 has 15 residues. V was trimmed by 1 base and J by 0 bases, leaving 9 bases between them. Looked up from germline, CDR1 is MNHEY and CDR2 is SVGAGI. The source material was PBMCs. The gene calls are TRBV6-5 and TRBJ1-1; D may be TRBD1 (5 bases). The sequence was obtained from a human donor in good health. CDR3 region: CASSYLSGLNTEAFF. In nucleotides, the CDR3 is TGTGCCAGCAGTTACTTATCAGGGTTGAACACTGAAGCTTTCTTT.